The next 29 T cell receptor beta chains were all read from a single sample in a study of response to subunit inactivated influenza vaccine. TCRdb re-called the RT-PCR reads with MiXCR, one entry per CDR3 protein. This sample has 200,000 to 250,000 distinct CDR3 sequences; 12% occur once, and the top ten carry approximately 8.4%. The material sequenced was non-naive T cells sorted from PBMCs, taken around two weeks before vaccination. These receptors were obtained from a man in his forties or fifties who received an inactivated influenza vaccine.

The CDR3 spells CATTPYPDRASTDTQYF. CDR3 DNA sequence: TGTGCCACCACCCCTTATCCCGACAGAGCCAGCACAGATACGCAGTATTTT. The V and J genes are TRBV24-1 and TRBJ2-3; possibly TRBD1 for D (5 bases). CDR3 length: 17 amino acids. Germline V gene data show CDR1 as KGHDR and CDR2 as SFDVKD. Trimming took 8 bases from V and 0 from J, leaving 20 bases between them.

The V and J genes are TRBV7-6 and TRBJ2-7; the match to TRBD1 covers 9 bases. Germline values: CDR1 SGHVS, CDR2 FNYEAQ. V was pared by 1 base and J by 7 bases, with 14 bases of the junction left unmatched. The CDR3 length is 17 residues. CDR3 region: CASSLEPPTGGQVEQYF. CDR3 DNA sequence: TGTGCCAGCAGCTTAGAACCCCCGACAGGGGGGCAAGTGGAGCAGTACTTC.

The V gene is TRBV25-1, the J gene TRBJ2-4, with TRBD2 as a possible D gene (7 bases). Trimming cost V 6 bases and J 2 bases, with 17 bases left between them. Per the germline V gene, CDR1 is MGHDK and CDR2 is SYGVNS. The CDR3 sequence is 16 residues long. The CDR3 sequence is CASRSAGALTKNIQYF. The CDR3 DNA follows: TGTGCCAGCAGATCGGCGGGGGCGCTTACCAAAAACATTCAGTACTTC.

This clonotype showed up many times. This chain uses TRBV7-2 with TRBJ2-5; D is perhaps TRBD1 (6 bases). The CDR3 is 13 amino acids. Germline V gene lookup returns CDR1 SGHTA and CDR2 FQGNSA. V gave up 1 base and J gave up 4 bases, with 7 bases separating them. The DNA of the CDR3 is TGTGCCAGCAGCTTAGTAGGGGGAGAGACCCAGTACTTC. Residues: CASSLVGGETQYF.

V usage is TRBV7-2 and J usage is TRBJ2-7; perhaps TRBD2 as D (5 bases). V gave up 5 bases and J gave up 0 bases, with 11 bases separating them. The CDR3 sequence is 14 residues long. Germline assignment: CDR1 SGHTA and CDR2 FQGNSA. This CDR3 reads CASSRASGSYEQYF. In nucleotides, the CDR3 is TGTGCCAGCAGCCGAGCGAGCGGCTCCTACGAGCAGTACTTC.

A few counts support this clonotype. The rearrangement uses TRBV12-3 or TRBV12-4 and TRBJ2-3, with a possible D match to TRBD1 (6 bases). The CDR3 is 13 residues long. V lost 7 bases and J lost 3, with 11 bases in between. CDR3 bases: TGTGCCAGCACCTCCAGGGGAACAGATACGCAGTATTTT. It specifies CASTSRGTDTQYF.

This sequence joins TRBV18 and TRBJ2-1; TRBD1 matches 7 bases. The CDR3 sequence is 16 residues long. Germline V lookup: CDR1 KGHSH, CDR2 LQKENI. V lost 5 bases, J lost 0 bases, and 7 bases stayed unmatched. The CDR3 nucleotides read TGTGCCAGCTCATACCGACAGGGAAGCTCCTACAATGAGCAGTTCTTC. This translates into CASSYRQGSSYNEQFF.

This clonotype was observed a handful of times. The V and J genes are TRBV20-1 and TRBJ2-5; perhaps TRBD2 as D (6 bases). Deletions cut 3 bases from V and 0 bases from J, with 11 bases between. Germline assignment: CDR1 DFQATT and CDR2 SNEGSKA (reference sequence). The CDR3 extends over 14 amino acids. DNA of the CDR3: TGCAGTGCTAGCGGACTAACGTACCAAGAGACCCAGTACTTC. It translates to CSASGLTYQETQYF.

This clonotype was counted only a few times. The rearrangement joins TRBV3-1 to TRBJ2-1; D uncertain. Trimming removed 6 bases at V and 6 bases at J, with 6 bases between. The germline V gene encodes CDR1 LGHDT and CDR2 YNNKEL (reference sequence). The CDR3 has 11 amino acids. This chain's CDR3 is CASSILNEQFF. Written as DNA, the CDR3 is TGTGCCAGCAGTATACTCAATGAGCAGTTCTTC.

The rearrangement links TRBV10-3 to TRBJ2-1; 7 positions agree with TRBD2. The CDR3 runs to 14 residues. The germline V gene encodes CDR1 ENHRY and CDR2 SYGVKD. V was pared by 1 base and J by 6 bases, with 3 bases of the junction left unmatched. The CDR3 bases are TGTGCCATCAGTGAGTACGGCGGGGGCAATGAGCAGTTCTTC. This encodes CAISEYGGGNEQFF.

The rearrangement uses TRBV7-9 and TRBJ1-6; no firm D call. The CDR3 sequence is 13 residues long. Trimming cost V 3 bases and J 2 bases, with 2 bases left between them. Germline CDR1 is SEHNR and CDR2 is FQNEAQ (reference sequence). CDR3 bases: TGTGCCAGCAGCTTGGCCTATAATTCACCCCTCCACTTT. Amino acids: CASSLAYNSPLHF.

The CDR3 protein is CASSQGPSGDPDTQYF. The DNA of the CDR3 is TGTGCCAGCAGCCAAGGTCCTAGCGGAGACCCAGATACGCAGTATTTT. V and J are TRBV4-2 and TRBJ2-3; TRBD2 aligns across 7 bases. The V gene's germline CDR1 is LGHNA and CDR2 YNFKEQ. This CDR3 is built from 16 residues. With V trimmed by 1 base and J by 4 bases, 8 bases remained unmatched.

The chain employs TRBV5-5 and TRBJ2-7, with D unresolved. The germline V gene encodes CDR1 SGHKS and CDR2 YYEKEE (reference sequence). Trimming pared 0 bases from V and 2 bases from J, leaving 12 bases between. The CDR3 runs to 15 residues. The CDR3 DNA is TGTGCCAGCAGCTTGGGTCCGGGCATAACCTACGAGCAGTACTTC. Amino acid sequence: CASSLGPGITYEQYF.

Comment on this clonotype: A much more abundant neighbour one base away suggests this may be a read error. The chain employs TRBV7-8 and TRBJ2-1; D is uncertain. CDR3 length equals 15 residues. Germline CDR1 is SGHVS and CDR2 is FQNEAQ. The CDR3 is CAISLNPARWDEQFF. The CDR3 DNA is TGTGCCATCAGCTTAAACCCCGCACGGTGGGATGAGCAGTTCTTC.

This chain links TRBV30 with TRBJ2-5, with 7 positions matching TRBD1. V lost 3 bases, J lost 4 bases, and 11 bases stayed unmatched. This CDR3 comprises 15 residues. CDR1 and CDR2 from the germline V gene are GTSNPN and SVGIG (reference sequence). CDR3 in amino acids: CAWSPGQHRPETQYF. As DNA, the CDR3 is TGTGCCTGGAGCCCGGGACAGCATCGCCCAGAGACCCAGTACTTC.

Only a few counts were recorded for this clonotype. CDR3 nucleotides: TGTGCCAGCGGGCTATATAGTGGGACGCAGTATTTT. This codes for CASGLYSGTQYF. The J gene is TRBJ2-3, the V gene TRBV6-5, with D unclear. Germline loops: CDR1 MNHEY, CDR2 SVGAGI. The CDR3 has 12 amino acids. Trimming took 8 bases from V and 9 from J, leaving 15 bases between them.

This rearrangement joins TRBV12-3 or TRBV12-4 to TRBJ1-4; D is ambiguous. V lost 3 bases to trimming and J lost 5 bases, with 10 bases between them. The CDR3 length is 14 residues. The CDR3 loop is CASSLNSRNEKLFF. CDR3 in DNA: TGTGCCAGCAGTTTGAACAGCCGCAATGAAAAACTGTTTTTT.

V gene TRBV15 combines with J gene TRBJ2-1; D perhaps matches TRBD2 (6 bases). The CDR3 loop spans 16 amino acids. The germline gives CDR1 LNHNV, CDR2 YYDKDF (reference sequence). The V end lost 0 bases, the J end lost 6 bases, and 15 bases lay between the germline ends. CDR3 sequence: CATSRDVRQAGNEQFF. The CDR3 coding sequence is TGTGCCACCAGCAGAGATGTGAGGCAAGCGGGCAATGAGCAGTTCTTC.

CDR3 DNA sequence: TGTGCCAGCAGCCAAGGGTCAGGGCAATATGGCTACACCTTC. This codes for CASSQGSGQYGYTF. The rearrangement uses TRBV4-2 and TRBJ1-2, with D possibly matching TRBD1 (5 bases). This CDR3 region has 14 residues. V was clipped by 1 base and J by 5 bases, with 11 bases between them. The germline CDR1 and CDR2 sequences are LGHNA and YNFKEQ.

This clonotype was counted at least ten times. The chain recombines TRBV4-2 with TRBJ2-7; D might be TRBD2 (5 bases). The CDR3 consists of 14 residues. Germline V lookup: CDR1 LGHNA, CDR2 YNFKEQ. V was pared by 6 bases and J by 7 bases, with 19 bases between. CDR3 coding DNA: TGTGCCAGCAGGCCTAGCAGCCCCTACGAGGAGCAGTACTTC. The encoded protein is CASRPSSPYEEQYF.

The sample holds a few counts of this clonotype. This chain connects TRBV20-1 to TRBJ1-6; D not certain. The germline V gene has CDR1 DFQATT and CDR2 SNEGSKA (reference sequence). The CDR3 extends over 12 amino acids. The germline V and J ends were trimmed by 3 bases and 7 bases, with 7 bases remaining between them. Here the CDR3 DNA reads TGCAGTGCTAGTGGACCCAATTCACCCCTCCACTTT. Its protein product is CSASGPNSPLHF.

This clonotype turned up a few times. The genes are TRBV28 and TRBJ1-1; 8 bases agree with TRBD1. Germline CDR1 and CDR2: MDHEN and SYDVKM. J was trimmed by 10 bases and V by 6 bases; bases with no gene match: 7. CDR3 length: 12 amino acids. CDR3 sequence (DNA): TGTGCCAGCAGCTCCGTGGGGACAGGAGCTTTCTTT. Protein product: CASSSVGTGAFF. Full variable domain (rest looked up from reference TRBV28 and TRBJ1-1): DVKVTQSSRYLVKRTGEKVFLECVQDMDHENMFWYRQDPGLGLRLIYFSYDVKMKEKGDIPEGYSVSREKKERFSLILESASTNQTSMYLCASSSVGTGAFFGQGTRLTVV.

The V gene is TRBV6-2 or TRBV6-3, the J gene TRBJ2-6; D unclear. The CDR3 runs to 15 residues. Trimming pared 3 bases from V and 0 bases from J, leaving 6 bases between. Germline assignment: CDR1 MNHEY and CDR2 SVGEGT. CDR3 sequence (DNA): TGTGCCAGCAGTTATAAGGGCTCTGGGGCCAACGTCCTGACTTTC. This sequence encodes CASSYKGSGANVLTF.

This chain connects TRBV4-1 to TRBJ1-1; weak D call: TRBD1 (6 bases). Germline V gene data show CDR1 as MGHRA and CDR2 as YSYEKL. V was cut by 2 bases and J by 1 base, with 17 bases left in between. CDR3 length: 17 amino acids. The CDR3 protein is CASSQKGIRGRNTEAFF. CDR3 coding DNA: TGCGCCAGCAGCCAAAAAGGAATCAGGGGAAGGAACACTGAAGCTTTCTTT.

This clonotype has ten or more counts. The V call is TRBV25-1, the J call TRBJ2-6; D remains ambiguous. The V and J ends lost 4 bases and 1 base respectively, with 5 bases between them. This CDR3 region has 14 residues. Germline V CDR1 and CDR2: MGHDK, SYGVNS. CDR3 sequence: CASSGGSGANVLTF. DNA for the CDR3: TGTGCCAGCAGTGGTGGTTCTGGGGCCAACGTCCTGACTTTC.

In DNA form, the CDR3 reads TGTGCCACCAGTGATTTCCCCGGGCCTGCAGGGAATGAGCAGTTCTTC. As protein: CATSDFPGPAGNEQFF. The rearrangement uses TRBV24-1 and TRBJ2-1; possible D gene TRBD1, 5 bases. The CDR3 extends over 16 amino acids. Deletions cut 1 base from V and 7 bases from J, with 16 bases between. Germline values: CDR1 KGHDR, CDR2 SFDVKD.

The chain joins TRBV2 to TRBJ2-3, with unresolved D. Trimming stripped 10 bases from V and 1 base from J, with 12 bases between. Looked up from germline, CDR1 is SNHLY and CDR2 is FYNNEI. The CDR3 loop spans 13 amino acids. CDR3: CANRSRGTDTQYF. DNA for the CDR3: TGTGCCAACCGGTCTCGAGGCACAGATACGCAGTATTTT.

The chain's CDR3 is CSARDRGPRYNEQFF. The CDR3, as DNA: TGCAGTGCTAGAGATCGCGGACCCCGCTACAATGAGCAGTTCTTC. The chain combines TRBV20-1 with TRBJ2-1; D remains unclear. Trimming took 0 bases from V and 3 from J, leaving 12 bases between them. This CDR3 spans 15 amino acids. CDR1 is DFQATT and CDR2 is SNEGSKA in the germline V gene (reference sequence).

This clonotype has a handful of counts. The rearrangement joins TRBV11-2 to TRBJ2-7, with TRBD1 matching 11 bases. CDR3 length equals 16 residues. Germline V gene sequence: CDR1 SGHAT, CDR2 FQNNGV. V lost 0 bases to trimming and J lost 3 bases; unmatched junction nucleotides: 4. CDR3 in amino acids: CASSLDAGQGVYEQYF. CDR3 DNA sequence: TGTGCCAGCAGCTTAGACGCGGGACAGGGGGTCTACGAGCAGTACTTC. Full variable domain (rest looked up from reference TRBV11-2 and TRBJ2-7): EAGVAQSPRYKIIEKRQSVAFWCNPISGHATLYWYQQILGQGPKLLIQFQNNGVVDDSQLPKDRFSAERLKGVDSTLKIQPAKLEDSAVYLCASSLDAGQGVYEQYFGPGTRLTVT.